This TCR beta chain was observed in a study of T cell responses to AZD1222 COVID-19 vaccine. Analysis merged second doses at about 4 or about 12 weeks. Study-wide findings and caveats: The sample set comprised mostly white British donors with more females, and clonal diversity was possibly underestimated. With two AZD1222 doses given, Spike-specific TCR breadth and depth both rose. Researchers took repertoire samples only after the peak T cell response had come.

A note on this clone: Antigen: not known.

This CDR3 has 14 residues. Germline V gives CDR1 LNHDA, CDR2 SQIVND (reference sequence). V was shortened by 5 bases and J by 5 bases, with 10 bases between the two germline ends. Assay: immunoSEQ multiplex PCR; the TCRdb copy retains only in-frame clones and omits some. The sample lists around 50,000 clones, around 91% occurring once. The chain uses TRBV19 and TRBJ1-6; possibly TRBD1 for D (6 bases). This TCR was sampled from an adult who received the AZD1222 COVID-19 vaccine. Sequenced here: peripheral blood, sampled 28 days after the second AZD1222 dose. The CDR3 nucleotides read TGTGCCAGTAGTGCTGGACAGCATAATTCACCCCTCCACTTT. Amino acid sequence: CASSAGQHNSPLHF. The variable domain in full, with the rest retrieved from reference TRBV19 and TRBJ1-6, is DGGITQSPKYLFRKEGQNVTLSCEQNLNHDAMYWYRQDPGQGLRLIYYSQIVNDFQKGDIAEGYSVSREKKESFPLTVTSAQKNPTAFYLCASSAGQHNSPLHFGNGTRLTVT.